This TCR beta chain was sequenced during a study of long-term antiretroviral therapy in people with HIV. The assay used was immunoSEQ (version v3.0), run at survey level. TCRdb keeps only in-frame clones here, not all; method: immunoSEQ multiplex PCR. The sample has under 15,000 clones, approximately 88% seen once. Comments on this clone: The antigen remains undetermined.

CDR1 and CDR2 from the germline V gene are MDHEN and SYDVKM. The CDR3 is made up of 16 amino acids. V was pared by 7 bases and J by 0 bases, with 15 bases between. Whole-study results and caveats: Those clones which expanded before ART made up the dominant part of the repertoire at all time points. Blood dates from 2004 to 2017, possibly under older ART regimens. Controls showed broader CDR3 length ranges than did the HIV repertoires.

This sequence originates from a man aged 35-49 years with HIV. Material: unsorted PBMCs, obtained 6.2 years after starting antiretroviral therapy. V gene TRBV28 combines with J gene TRBJ2-2; D uncertain. CDR3 sequence: CASTEADTTNTGELFF. For the CDR3, the DNA is TGTGCCAGCACCGAAGCCGACACAACGAACACCGGGGAGCTGTTTTTT.